The present T cell receptor beta chain was sequenced within a study of spatial heterogeneity in lung cancer. Study-wide background: Donors were 72 untreated early-stage non-small cell lung cancer patients. Study outcomes and limitations: There were more appearances of ubiquitous expanded tumor TCRs in blood at resection than at follow-up.

The time point is: blood at routine non-recurrence follow-up after resection. No cells were sorted before sequencing. The whole RNA sequenced was extracted from tumor, nontumor lung or frozen PBMC. Every TCR cDNA molecule carried a tag that served as a unique molecular identifier. Each CDR3 protein gets one entry after TCRdb re-called the 5' RACE reads with MiXCR. The sample consists of several thousand distinct CDR3 sequences, 20% to 30% of them appearing once. The CDR3 is made up of 14 amino acids. Trimming left V 0 bases short and J 6 bases short, with 10 bases between. About this clonotype itself: The antigen is unknown.

The TCR sequence derives from a male donor with early-stage non-small cell lung cancer. The sequencing used PBMCs, collected at follow-up. The genes are TRBV12-3 or TRBV12-4 and TRBJ2-3; the D is unclear. The CDR3 sequence: CASSLAFGPDTQYF. The CDR3 nucleotides read TGTGCCAGCAGTTTAGCTTTCGGACCCGATACGCAGTATTTT.